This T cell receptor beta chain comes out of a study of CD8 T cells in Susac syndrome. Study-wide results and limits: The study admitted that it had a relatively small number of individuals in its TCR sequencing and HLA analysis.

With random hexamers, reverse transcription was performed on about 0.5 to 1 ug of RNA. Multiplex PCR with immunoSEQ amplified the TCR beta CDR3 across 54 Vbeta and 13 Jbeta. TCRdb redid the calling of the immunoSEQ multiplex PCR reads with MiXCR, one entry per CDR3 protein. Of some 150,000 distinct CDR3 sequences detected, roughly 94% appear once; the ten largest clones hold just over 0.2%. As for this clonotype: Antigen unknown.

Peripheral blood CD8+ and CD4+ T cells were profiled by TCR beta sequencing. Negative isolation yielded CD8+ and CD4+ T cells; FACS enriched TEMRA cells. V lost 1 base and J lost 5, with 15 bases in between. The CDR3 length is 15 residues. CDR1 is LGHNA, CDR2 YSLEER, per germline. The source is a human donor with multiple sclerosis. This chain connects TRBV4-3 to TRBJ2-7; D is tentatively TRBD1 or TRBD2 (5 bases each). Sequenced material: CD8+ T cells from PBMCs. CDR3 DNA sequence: TGCGCCAGCAGCCAAGCCGACAGACTATCCCACGAGCAGTACTTC. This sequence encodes CASSQADRLSHEQYF.